This TCR beta chain was profiled in a study of spatial heterogeneity in lung cancer. Time point defined: sample taken at primary tumor resection. By sample fraction, this clonotype is medium-sized (0.01 to 0.1%). Its antigen is still unknown. Found in a library prepared for alpha chains, this beta chain is an off-target read, and its abundance has little meaning. Study results and limitations: The number of expanded tumor alpha and beta chains correlated with mutation number.

Unique molecular identifiers, one per molecule, were present on every TCR cDNA molecule. Using its own MiXCR run on the 5' RACE reads, TCRdb lists one record per CDR3 protein. This sample has about 10,000 distinct CDR3 sequences, with 9% to 15% found just once. Per the germline V gene, CDR1 is MNHNS and CDR2 is SASEGT. The CDR3 is 14 amino acids. V lost 5 bases and J 3 bases, leaving 14 bases between the germline ends. This chain links TRBV6-1 with TRBJ2-7; D is perhaps TRBD1 or TRBD2 (5 bases each). The sequence was collected from a male donor with early-stage non-small cell lung cancer. The sequences come from lung tumor tissue, collected at surgery. The CDR3 DNA is TGTGCCAGCAGTATACCGGGACCCCGCTACGAGCAGTACTTC. Its translation is CASSIPGPRYEQYF.